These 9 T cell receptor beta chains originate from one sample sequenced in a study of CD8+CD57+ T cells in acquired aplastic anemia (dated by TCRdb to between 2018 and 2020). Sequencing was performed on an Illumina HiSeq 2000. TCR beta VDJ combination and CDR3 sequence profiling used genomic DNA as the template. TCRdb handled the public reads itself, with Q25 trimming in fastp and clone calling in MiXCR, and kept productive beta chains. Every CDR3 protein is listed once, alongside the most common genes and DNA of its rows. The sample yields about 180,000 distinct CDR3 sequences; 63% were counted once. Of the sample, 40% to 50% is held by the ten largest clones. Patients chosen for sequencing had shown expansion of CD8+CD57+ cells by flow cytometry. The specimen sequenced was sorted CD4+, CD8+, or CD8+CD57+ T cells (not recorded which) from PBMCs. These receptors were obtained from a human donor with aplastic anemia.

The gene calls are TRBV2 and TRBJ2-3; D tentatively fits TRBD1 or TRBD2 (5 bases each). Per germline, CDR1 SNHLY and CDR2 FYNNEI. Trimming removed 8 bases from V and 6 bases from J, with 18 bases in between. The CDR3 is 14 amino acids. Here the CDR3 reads CASRIFPGTDTQYF. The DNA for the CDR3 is TGTGCCAGCCGAATCTTTCCTGGGACCGATACGCAGTATTTT.

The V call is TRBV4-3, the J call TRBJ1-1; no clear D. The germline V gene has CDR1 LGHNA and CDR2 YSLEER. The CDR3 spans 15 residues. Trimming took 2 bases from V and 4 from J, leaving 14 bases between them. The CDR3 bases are TGCGCCAGCAGCCAACGTAGTTCGGGAGGCACTGAAGCTTTCTTT. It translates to CASSQRSSGGTEAFF.

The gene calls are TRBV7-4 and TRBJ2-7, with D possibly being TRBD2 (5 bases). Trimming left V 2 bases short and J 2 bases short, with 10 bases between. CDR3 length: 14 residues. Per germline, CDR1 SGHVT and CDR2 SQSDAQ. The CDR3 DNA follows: TGTGCCAGCAGCTTATTATGGGAGACCTACGAGCAGTACTTC. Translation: CASSLLWETYEQYF. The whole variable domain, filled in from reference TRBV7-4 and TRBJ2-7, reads GAGVSQSPRYKVAKRGRDVALRCDSISGHVTLYWYRQTLGQGSEVLTYSQSDAQRDKSGRPSGRFSAERPERSVSTLKIQRTEQGDSAVYLCASSLLWETYEQYFGPGTRLTVT.

CDR3 region: CASSVRASYVEQYF. The CDR3 bases are TGTGCCAGCAGTGTGAGGGCGTCGTATGTCGAGCAGTACTTC. The chain is built from TRBV2 and TRBJ2-7; possibly TRBD2 for D (5 bases). Trimming pared 4 bases from V and 6 bases from J, leaving 16 bases between. CDR3 length equals 14 residues. Germline CDR1 reads SNHLY; CDR2 reads FYNNEI.

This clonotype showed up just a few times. CDR3 region: CATSSSGSYEQYF. For the CDR3, the DNA is TGTGCCACCAGCAGCTCGGGCTCCTACGAGCAGTACTTC. J is TRBJ2-7 and V is TRBV15; D gene uncertain. V dropped 3 bases and J dropped 0 bases, with 6 bases sitting between them. The CDR3 runs to 13 residues. Germline loops: CDR1 LNHNV, CDR2 YYDKDF (reference sequence).

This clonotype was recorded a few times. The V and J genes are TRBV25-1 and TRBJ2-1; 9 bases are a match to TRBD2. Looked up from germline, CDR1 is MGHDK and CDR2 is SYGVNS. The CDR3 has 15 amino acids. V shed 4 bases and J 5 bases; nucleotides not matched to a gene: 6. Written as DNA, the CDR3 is TGTGCCAGCAGTGTAGCGGGAGTAGGGAACAATGAGCAGTTCTTC. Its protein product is CASSVAGVGNNEQFF. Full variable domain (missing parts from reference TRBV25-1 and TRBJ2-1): EADIYQTPRYLVIGTGKKITLECSQTMGHDKMYWYQQDPGMELHLIHYSYGVNSTEKGDLSSESTVSRIRTEHFPLTLESARPSHTSQYLCASSVAGVGNNEQFFGPGTRLTVL.

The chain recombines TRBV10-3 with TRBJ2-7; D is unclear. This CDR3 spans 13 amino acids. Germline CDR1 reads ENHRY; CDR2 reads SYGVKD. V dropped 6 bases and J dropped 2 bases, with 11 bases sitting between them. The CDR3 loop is CAISFGGTYEQYF. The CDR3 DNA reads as TGTGCCATCAGCTTTGGCGGAACCTACGAGCAGTACTTC.

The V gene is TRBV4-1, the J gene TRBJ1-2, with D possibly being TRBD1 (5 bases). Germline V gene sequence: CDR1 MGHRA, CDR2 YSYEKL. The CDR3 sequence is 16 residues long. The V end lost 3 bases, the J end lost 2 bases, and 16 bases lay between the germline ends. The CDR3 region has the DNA TGCGCCAGCAGCCAGTTAGCCGGGGGGACCAACTATGGCTACACCTTC. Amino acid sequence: CASSQLAGGTNYGYTF.

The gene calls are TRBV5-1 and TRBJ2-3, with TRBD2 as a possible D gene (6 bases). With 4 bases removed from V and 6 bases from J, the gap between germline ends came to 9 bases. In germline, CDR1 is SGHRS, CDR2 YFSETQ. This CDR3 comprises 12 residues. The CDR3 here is CASSQGLDTQYF. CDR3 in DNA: TGCGCCAGCAGCCAGGGACTTGATACGCAGTATTTT.